The entry below gives a single T cell receptor (beta chain) sequence along with its context. V lost 8 bases and J lost 3, with 10 bases in between. CDR1 and CDR2 (germline): SQVTM, ANQGSEA. CDR3 size: 11 residues. The data are from a study of T-cell reconstitution after alpha-beta-depleted transplantation in children. Unique molecular identifiers featured in how the TCRbeta library was prepared. TCRdb itself ran the PCR reads through MiXCR, one entry per CDR3 protein. Of about 500,000 distinct CDR3 sequences in the sample, less than 35% were seen once. This material consisted of PBMCs from the stem cell graft donor, taken from the stem cell graft. The chain employs TRBV29-1 and TRBJ1-2; D is unresolved. The TCR comes from a human donor who donated a stem cell graft to a child with aplastic anemia. Here the CDR3 reads CSLGSDYGYTF. The CDR3 DNA reads TGCAGCCTCGGGTCAGACTATGGCTACACCTTC.